This TCR beta chain was identified in a study of blood T cell repertoires in COVID-19. As for the study in general: T cells, B-cell-depleted T cells, or PBMCs provided the cDNA or gDNA that served as material.

Seattle researchers signed up patients amid active infection and tracked them longitudinally. Only in-frame clones appear in the TCRdb table, and some are missing; sequencing was by immunoSEQ multiplex PCR. The data show around 320,000 clones, roughly 90% seen once. V lost 4 bases and J 7 bases, leaving 18 bases between the germline ends. The CDR3 has 15 residues. CDR1 is SGHKS and CDR2 is YYEKEE in the germline V gene (reference sequence). This clonotype originated in a woman aged 30 to 39 with COVID-19, enrolled during active disease. The gene calls are TRBV5-5 and TRBJ2-1; D is perhaps TRBD2 (6 bases). Sequencing input: peripheral blood. The CDR3 protein is CASSLRSGLRNEQFF. The CDR3 DNA sequence: TGTGCCAGCAGCCTGCGCTCGGGACTTAGGAATGAGCAGTTCTTC.